This T cell receptor (beta chain) was identified in a study of metastatic and nonmetastatic thyroid tumors. Study details: Across peripheral blood and tumor or nodule tissue samples taken from malignant and benign thyroid patients, the repertoires were compared with one another.

Patients were all untreated before their thyroid surgery. TCRdb called clones again from the PCR reads with MiXCR. The profile shows about 20,000 clones, more than 9% of them singletons. At least ten counts were recorded for this clone. Germline assignment: CDR1 DFQATT and CDR2 SNEGSKA (reference sequence). The V and J ends lost 0 bases and 5 bases, in that order; junction bases with no gene match: 2. CDR3 length: 14 amino acids. Sequencing was done on a sample of blood. The rearrangement uses TRBV20-1 and TRBJ2-2; TRBD1 matches 8 bases. This TCR derives from a male donor with papillary thyroid cancer or a benign thyroid nodule (not recorded which). Some clones in this sample may be carry-over from other donors' samples. DNA for the CDR3: TGCAGTGCTAGAGATCAGGGGGCGACCGGGGAGCTGTTTTTT. It codes for CSARDQGATGELFF.